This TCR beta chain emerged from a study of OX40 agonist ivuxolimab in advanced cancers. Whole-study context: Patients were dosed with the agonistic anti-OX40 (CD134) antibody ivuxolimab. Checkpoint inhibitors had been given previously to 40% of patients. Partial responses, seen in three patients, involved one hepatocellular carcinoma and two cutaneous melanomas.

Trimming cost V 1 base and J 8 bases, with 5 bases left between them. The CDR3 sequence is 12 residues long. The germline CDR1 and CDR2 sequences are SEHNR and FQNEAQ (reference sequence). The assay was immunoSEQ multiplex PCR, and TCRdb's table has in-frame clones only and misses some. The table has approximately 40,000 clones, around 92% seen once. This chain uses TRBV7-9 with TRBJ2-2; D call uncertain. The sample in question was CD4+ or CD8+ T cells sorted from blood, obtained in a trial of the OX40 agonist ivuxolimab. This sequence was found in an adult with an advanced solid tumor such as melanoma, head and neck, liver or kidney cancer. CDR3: CASSLGAGELFF. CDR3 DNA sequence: TGTGCCAGCAGCTTAGGGGCAGGGGAGCTGTTTTTT. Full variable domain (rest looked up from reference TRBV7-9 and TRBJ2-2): DTGVSQNPRHKITKRGQNVTFRCDPISEHNRLYWYRQTLGQGPEFLTYFQNEAQLEKSRLLSDRFSAERPKGSFSTLEIQRTEQGDSAMYLCASSLGAGELFFGEGSRLTVL.